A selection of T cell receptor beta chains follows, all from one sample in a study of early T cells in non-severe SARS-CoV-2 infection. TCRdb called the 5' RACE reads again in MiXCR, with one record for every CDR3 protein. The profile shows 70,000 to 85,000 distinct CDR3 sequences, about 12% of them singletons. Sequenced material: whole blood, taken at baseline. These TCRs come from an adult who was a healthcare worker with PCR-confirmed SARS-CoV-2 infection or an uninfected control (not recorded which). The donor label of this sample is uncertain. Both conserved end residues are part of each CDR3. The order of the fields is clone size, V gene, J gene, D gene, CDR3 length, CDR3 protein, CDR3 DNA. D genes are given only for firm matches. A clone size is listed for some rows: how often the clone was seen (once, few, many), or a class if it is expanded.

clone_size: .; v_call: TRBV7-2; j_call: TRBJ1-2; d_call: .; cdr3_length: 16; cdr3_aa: CASSLSSLAGGYGYTF; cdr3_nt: TGTGCCAGCAGCTTATCTTCCCTGGCGGGGGGTTATGGCTACACCTTC
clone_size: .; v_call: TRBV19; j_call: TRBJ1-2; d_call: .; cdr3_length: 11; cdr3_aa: CASSFFDGYTF; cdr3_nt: TGTGCCAGTAGCTTTTTCGATGGCTACACCTTC
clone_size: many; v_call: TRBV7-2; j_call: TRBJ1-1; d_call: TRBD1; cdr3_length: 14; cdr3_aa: CASSSQTGDAEAFF; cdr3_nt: TGTGCCAGCAGCTCTCAGACAGGGGACGCTGAAGCTTTCTTT
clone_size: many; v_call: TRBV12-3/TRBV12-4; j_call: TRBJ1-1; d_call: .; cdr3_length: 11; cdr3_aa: CASRRTFEAFF; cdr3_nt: TGTGCCAGCAGGAGGACGTTTGAAGCTTTCTTT
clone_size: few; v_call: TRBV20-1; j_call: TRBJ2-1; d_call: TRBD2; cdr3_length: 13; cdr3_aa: CSASPRTSGEQFF; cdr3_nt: TGCAGTGCTAGCCCTCGGACTAGCGGGGAGCAGTTCTTC
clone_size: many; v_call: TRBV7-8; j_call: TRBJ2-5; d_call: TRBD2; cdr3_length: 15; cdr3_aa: CASSLGLALFGAQYF; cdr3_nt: TGTGCCAGCAGCTTGGGACTAGCGCTTTTCGGGGCCCAGTACTTC
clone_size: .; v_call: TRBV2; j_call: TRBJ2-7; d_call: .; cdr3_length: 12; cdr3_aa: CASRPLDYEQYF; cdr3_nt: TGTGCCAGCAGGCCCCTTGACTACGAGCAGTACTTC
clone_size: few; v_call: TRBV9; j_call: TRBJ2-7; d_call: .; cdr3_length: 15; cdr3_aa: CASSVGGQGSYEQYF; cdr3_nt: TGTGCCAGCAGCGTCGGCGGGCAGGGGAGCTACGAGCAGTACTTC
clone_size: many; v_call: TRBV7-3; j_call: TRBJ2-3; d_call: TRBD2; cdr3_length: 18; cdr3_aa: CASSLIPSGAPSADTQYF; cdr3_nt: TGTGCCAGCAGCTTAATTCCTAGCGGGGCGCCTTCAGCAGATACGCAGTATTTT
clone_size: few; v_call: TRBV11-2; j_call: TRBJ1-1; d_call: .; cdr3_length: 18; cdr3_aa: CASSLSTAGVLLNTEAFF; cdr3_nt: TGTGCCAGCAGCTTATCCACTGCAGGAGTCCTACTGAACACTGAAGCTTTCTTT
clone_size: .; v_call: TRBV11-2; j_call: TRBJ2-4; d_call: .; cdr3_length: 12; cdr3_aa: CASSLAPNIQYF; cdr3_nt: TGTGCCAGCAGCTTAGCCCCAAACATTCAGTACTTC
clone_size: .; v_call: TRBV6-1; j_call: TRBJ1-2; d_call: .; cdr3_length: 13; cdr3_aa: CASVARELYGYTF; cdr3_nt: TGTGCCAGCGTAGCGAGGGAACTCTATGGCTACACCTTC
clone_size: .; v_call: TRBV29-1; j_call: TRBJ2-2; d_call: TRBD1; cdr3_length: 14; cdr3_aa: CSVSGTVDTGELFF; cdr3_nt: TGCAGCGTCTCCGGGACAGTCGACACCGGGGAGCTGTTTTTT
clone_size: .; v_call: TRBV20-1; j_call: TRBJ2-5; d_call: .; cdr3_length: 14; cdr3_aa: CSARDGRGPETQYF; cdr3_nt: TGCAGTGCTAGAGATGGTCGGGGGCCAGAGACCCAGTACTTC
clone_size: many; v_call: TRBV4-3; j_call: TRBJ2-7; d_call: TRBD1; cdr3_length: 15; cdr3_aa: CASSQGRTGGSEQYF; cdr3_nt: TGCGCCAGCAGCCAAGGAAGGACAGGGGGATCCGAGCAGTACTTC
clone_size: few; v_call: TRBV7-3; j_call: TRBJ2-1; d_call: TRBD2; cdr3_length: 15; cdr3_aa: CASSQGLAPYNEQFF; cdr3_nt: TGTGCCAGCAGCCAGGGACTAGCGCCCTACAATGAGCAGTTCTTC